The 9 T cell receptor beta chains in this list originate from one sample, sequenced in a study of technical replicates of blood from a few donors. Method: immunoSEQ multiplex PCR; TCRdb's copy keeps in-frame clones and lacks some. This sample has around 80,000 clones, with 93% found just once. The sequenced sample was T cells isolated from PBMCs. The receptors derive from a human donor in good health.

The chain links TRBV6-1 to TRBJ1-1; D gene unclear. The CDR3 loop spans 14 amino acids. The germline V gene has CDR1 MNHNS and CDR2 SASEGT. Trimming shortened V by 3 bases and J by 1 base, and 9 bases separated the two germline ends. CDR3 protein: CASSEPGKNTEAFF. The CDR3 DNA is TGTGCCAGCAGTGAGCCGGGAAAGAACACTGAAGCTTTCTTT.

V gene TRBV18 combines with J gene TRBJ2-7; 7 bases align to TRBD1. CDR1 is KGHSH and CDR2 is LQKENI in the germline V gene. This CDR3 spans 15 amino acids. Trimming cost V 2 bases and J 5 bases; bases outside gene matches: 9. The CDR3: CASSPAGRDSHEQYF. The CDR3 DNA sequence: TGTGCCAGCTCACCAGCAGGAAGGGACAGCCACGAGCAGTACTTC.

The gene calls are TRBV5-1 and TRBJ2-7, with 9 nucleotides matching TRBD2. CDR3 size: 15 residues. The germline V gene has CDR1 SGHRS and CDR2 YFSETQ. V lost 4 bases and J lost 0; bases outside the gene matches: 5. As DNA, the CDR3 is TGCGCCAGCAGCGCCTCTAGCGGGGCCTCCTACGAGCAGTACTTC. Amino acid sequence: CASSASSGASYEQYF.

The J gene is TRBJ2-2, the V gene TRBV11-2; D is possibly TRBD2 (6 bases). Germline assignment: CDR1 SGHAT and CDR2 FQNNGV. The ends were cut back, 6 bases at V and 5 bases at J, with 7 bases in the middle. This CDR3 has 12 residues. The CDR3 sequence: CASRAGTGELFF. For the CDR3, the DNA is TGTGCCAGCAGGGCGGGGACCGGGGAGCTGTTTTTT.

The V call is TRBV2, the J call TRBJ2-7; no definite D call. V gave up 6 bases and J gave up 0 bases, with 12 bases separating them. Germline assignment: CDR1 SNHLY and CDR2 FYNNEI. This CDR3 has 14 residues. CDR3 nucleotides: TGTGCCAGCAGGAGCTACCTTAGCTCCTACGAGCAGTACTTC. Residues: CASRSYLSSYEQYF.

V and J are TRBV9 and TRBJ1-2; tentatively, D is TRBD1 (5 bases). CDR3 size: 15 residues. With 0 bases removed from V and 8 bases from J, the gap between germline ends came to 17 bases. Germline CDR1 reads SGDLS; CDR2 reads YYNGEE. CDR3 bases: TGTGCCAGCAGCGTAGCAAGTGGGGGGTCCAGAGGCTACACCTTC. Protein product: CASSVASGGSRGYTF.

The J gene is TRBJ2-1, the V gene TRBV9, with a weak D call TRBD2 (5 bases). The CDR3 extends over 17 amino acids. CDR1 SGDLS and CDR2 YYNGEE come from the germline V gene. V was pared by 0 bases and J by 8 bases, with 21 bases between. CDR3 DNA sequence: TGTGCCAGCAGCGTAGTTCTTTCCAGTTCGGCGGAGGATGAGCAGTTCTTC. Its translation: CASSVVLSSSAEDEQFF.

The chain recombines TRBV10-3 with TRBJ1-1; D remains unclear. The CDR3 has 14 amino acids. The V end was cut by 6 bases, the J end by 3 bases, with 14 bases between. Germline V gene sequence: CDR1 ENHRY, CDR2 SYGVKD. The CDR3 loop reads CAIRANYGDTEAFF. Here the CDR3 DNA reads TGTGCCATCAGAGCAAATTACGGGGACACTGAAGCTTTCTTT.

The rearrangement uses TRBV27 and TRBJ2-7, with TRBD2 matching 14 bases. The CDR3 length is 16 residues. CDR1 is MNHEY, CDR2 SMNVEV, per germline (reference sequence). After removal of 8 bases from V and 0 bases from J, the junction contained 6 bases not matched to a gene. DNA for the CDR3: TGTGCCAGCGGACTAGCGGGGGGCCATAGCTCCTACGAGCAGTACTTC. It yields the protein CASGLAGGHSSYEQYF.